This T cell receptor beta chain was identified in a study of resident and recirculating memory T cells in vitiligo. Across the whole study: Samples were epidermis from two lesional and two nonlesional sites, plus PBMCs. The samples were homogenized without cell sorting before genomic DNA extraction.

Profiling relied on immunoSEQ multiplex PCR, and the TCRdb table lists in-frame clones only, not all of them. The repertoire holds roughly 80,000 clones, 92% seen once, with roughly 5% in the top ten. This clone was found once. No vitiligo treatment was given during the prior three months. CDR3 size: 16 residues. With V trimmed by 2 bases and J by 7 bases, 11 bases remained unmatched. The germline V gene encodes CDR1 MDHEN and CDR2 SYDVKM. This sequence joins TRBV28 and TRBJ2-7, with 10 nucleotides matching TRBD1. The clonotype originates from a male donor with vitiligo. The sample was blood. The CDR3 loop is CASSLPPVDRGREQYF. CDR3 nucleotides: TGTGCCAGCAGTTTACCTCCGGTAGACAGGGGGCGGGAGCAGTACTTC.